Listed here are 23 T cell receptor beta chains from one sample, sequenced in a study of blood T cells in healthy people across ages. Together with a sample-barcoded 5' primer, a J-beta primer mix was included in a second PCR lasting about 7 to 11 cycles. Each CDR3 protein gets one entry after TCRdb re-called the 5' RACE reads with MiXCR. In the table there are around 800,000 distinct CDR3 sequences, 62% of which are singletons. The specimen was blood. The receptor source for this set is a man aged 25-45 years in good health.

The gene calls are TRBV7-2 and TRBJ2-7, with 7 bases aligning to TRBD2. The length of the CDR3 is 14 residues. The trim removed 5 bases at V and 4 bases at J, leaving 8 bases unmatched. Germline V gene lookup returns CDR1 SGHTA and CDR2 FQGNSA. CDR3 sequence: CASSPHSSGYEQYF. The DNA for the CDR3 is TGTGCCAGCAGCCCCCACTCTAGCGGATACGAGCAGTACTTC. Drawing the rest from reference TRBV7-2 and TRBJ2-7, the complete variable domain is GAGVSQSPSNKVTEKGKDVELRCDPISGHTALYWYRQSLGQGLEFLIYFQGNSAPDKSGLPSDRFSAERTGGSVSTLTIQRTQQEDSAVYLCASSPHSSGYEQYFGPGTRLTVT.

This clonotype was seen a single time. The CDR3 DNA reads TGTGCCAGCAGCGGCGCGGTGGGCTCATACGAGCAGTACTTC. The encoded protein is CASSGAVGSYEQYF. The chain has TRBV6-5 and TRBJ2-7; D unresolved. The CDR3 extends over 14 amino acids. Germline V CDR1 and CDR2: MNHEY, SVGAGI. The V end lost 6 bases, the J end lost 4 bases, and 16 bases lay between the germline ends.

This chain joins TRBV5-1 and TRBJ2-3; TRBD1 agrees at 10 bases. Per the germline V gene, CDR1 is SGHRS and CDR2 is YFSETQ. The CDR3 extends over 14 amino acids. V lost 5 bases, J lost 3 bases, and 3 bases stayed unmatched. The CDR3: CASRRTGGTDTQYF. As DNA, the CDR3 is TGCGCCAGCAGACGGACAGGGGGAACAGATACGCAGTATTTT. Full variable domain (missing parts from reference TRBV5-1 and TRBJ2-3): KAGVTQTPRYLIKTRGQQVTLSCSPISGHRSVSWYQQTPGQGLQFLFEYFSETQRNKGNFPGRFSGRQFSNSRSEMNVSTLELGDSALYLCASRRTGGTDTQYFGPGTRLTVL.

The table lists this clonotype with a few counts. This rearrangement joins TRBV20-1 to TRBJ2-3, with D hard to call. The V gene lost 0 bases and the J gene lost 6 bases, with 19 bases spanning the gap. Germline-derived CDR1 and CDR2 are DFQATT and SNEGSKA (reference sequence). The CDR3 loop spans 16 amino acids. The CDR3 reads CSARDHSLSLGDTQYF. CDR3 nucleotides: TGCAGTGCTAGAGACCATAGCCTATCTTTGGGGGATACGCAGTATTTT.

This rearrangement joins TRBV10-3 to TRBJ2-7, with 7 positions matching TRBD1. Germline V gene sequence: CDR1 ENHRY, CDR2 SYGVKD. The V segment lost 3 bases and the J segment 1 base; nucleotides outside the gene matches: 9. This CDR3 contains 16 residues. The CDR3 loop is CAISDPTGTVSYEQYF. The CDR3 DNA reads as TGTGCCATCAGTGATCCCACCGGGACAGTTTCCTACGAGCAGTACTTC.

The chain combines TRBV25-1 with TRBJ1-2, with D possibly TRBD1 on 6 matching bases. The CDR3 consists of 13 residues. The germline V and J ends were trimmed by 4 bases and 5 bases, with 11 bases remaining between them. Germline CDR1 is MGHDK and CDR2 is SYGVNS. This chain's CDR3 is CASSGRGTYGYTF. The CDR3 coding sequence is TGTGCCAGCAGTGGGAGGGGGACTTATGGCTACACCTTC.

The CDR3 DNA sequence: TGCAGTCCTTGGGCAGAGACCTACGAGCAGTACTTC. This gives the protein CSPWAETYEQYF. The genes are TRBV20-1 and TRBJ2-7; D gene ambiguous. CDR1 is DFQATT, CDR2 SNEGSKA, per germline (reference sequence). The CDR3 is 12 amino acids. V lost 8 bases to trimming and J lost 2 bases, with 13 bases between them.

Remarks on this clonotype: The junction shows a germline mismatch at one end, possibly a read error. This chain links TRBV7-2 with TRBJ2-1; D may correspond to TRBD1 or TRBD2 (5 bases each). The CDR3 covers 17 residues. Germline V gene lookup returns CDR1 SGHTA and CDR2 FQGNSA. The CDR3 region has the DNA TGTGCCAGCAGCTCCAGAACCGGGACGGGCTCCTACAAGGAGCAGTTCTTC. Protein product: CASSSRTGTGSYKEQFF.

V usage is TRBV7-9 and J usage is TRBJ1-5, with TRBD1 matching over 11 bases. The germline V gene encodes CDR1 SEHNR and CDR2 FQNEAQ (reference sequence). The CDR3 covers 14 residues. Germline trimming cut 9 bases from V and 6 bases from J; bases unmatched to any gene: 7. Written as DNA, the CDR3 is TGTGCCAGTGGGACAGGGGGGGAATTTCAGCCCCAGCATTTT. Translation gives CASGTGGEFQPQHF.

This sequence joins TRBV7-6 and TRBJ2-2; the D gene is possibly TRBD1 (6 bases). This CDR3 spans 14 amino acids. The germline V gene has CDR1 SGHVS and CDR2 FNYEAQ. V was pared by 6 bases and J by 0 bases, with 8 bases between. The CDR3 sequence: CASRRTANTGELFF. The CDR3 DNA reads TGTGCCAGCAGACGGACAGCGAACACCGGGGAGCTGTTTTTT. Looking up the rest from reference TRBV7-6 and TRBJ2-2 gives the full variable domain: GAGVSQSPRYKVTKRGQDVALRCDPISGHVSLYWYRQALGQGPEFLTYFNYEAQQDKSGLPNDRFSAERPEGSISTLTIQRTEQRDSAMYRCASRRTANTGELFFGEGSRLTVL.

V is TRBV13 and J is TRBJ2-3; D is possibly TRBD1 or TRBD2 (5 bases each). V shed 5 bases and J shed 11 bases, with 20 bases lying between them. Germline loops: CDR1 PRHDT, CDR2 FYEKMQ (reference sequence). The CDR3 runs 14 residues. Here the CDR3 reads CASSIGTAGLGQYF. The CDR3 DNA reads TGTGCCAGCAGCATCGGGACGGCAGGTCTGGGGCAGTATTTT. The complete variable domain, with remaining parts taken from reference TRBV13 and TRBJ2-3, reads AAGVIQSPRHLIKEKRETATLKCYPIPRHDTVYWYQQGPGQDPQFLISFYEKMQSDKGSIPDRFSAQQFSDYHSELNMSSLELGDSALYFCASSIGTAGLGQYFGPGTRLTVL.

This clonotype was found a few times. The chain links TRBV7-2 to TRBJ2-3; TRBD1 aligns across 11 bases. The V gene end was trimmed by 3 bases and the J gene end by 4 bases; junction bases not matched to a gene: 12. CDR1 is SGHTA, CDR2 FQGNSA, per germline. The CDR3 consists of 18 residues. CDR3 sequence: CASSFIPPGQGVADTQYF. The DNA for the CDR3 is TGTGCCAGCAGCTTTATTCCCCCGGGACAGGGGGTCGCAGATACGCAGTATTTT.

This clonotype has just a few counts. This sequence joins TRBV12-3 or TRBV12-4 and TRBJ2-7, with 11 bases lining up with TRBD1. V lost 7 bases and J lost 5; bases outside the gene matches: 10. This CDR3 is 15 amino acids long. CDR3 DNA: TGTGCCAGCACCCCAGGACAGGGGGCGGTTAACGAGCAGTACTTC. Residues: CASTPGQGAVNEQYF.

The V call is TRBV9, the J call TRBJ2-7; 14 nucleotides agree with TRBD2. Looked up from germline, CDR1 is SGDLS and CDR2 is YYNGEE. V lost 3 bases, J lost 6 bases, and 8 bases stayed unmatched. The CDR3 is made up of 16 amino acids. The CDR3: CASSAGPGLAGVEQYF. In DNA, the CDR3 is TGTGCCAGCAGCGCGGGACCGGGACTAGCGGGAGTCGAGCAGTACTTC.

V and J are TRBV7-2 and TRBJ2-3, with D hard to call. CDR1 is SGHTA, CDR2 FQGNSA, per germline. V lost 5 bases and J lost 3, with 9 bases in between. This CDR3 region has 13 residues. CDR3 in amino acids: CASSKPQTDTQYF. The CDR3 DNA reads TGTGCCAGCAGCAAGCCCCAGACAGATACGCAGTATTTT.

This clonotype was seen more than once but under ten times. J is TRBJ2-1 and V is TRBV5-1; 8 bases agree with TRBD1. With V trimmed by 1 base and J by 1 base, 4 bases remained unmatched. Germline values: CDR1 SGHRS, CDR2 YFSETQ. The CDR3 covers 16 residues. In DNA, the CDR3 is TGCGCCAGCAGCTTGCAGGGGGCTAGTTCCTACAATGAGCAGTTCTTC. Translating it yields CASSLQGASSYNEQFF.

The rearrangement joins TRBV30 to TRBJ1-6; D is unclear. CDR3 size: 13 residues. Germline CDR1 is GTSNPN and CDR2 is SVGIG (reference sequence). Between the trimmed V and J ends, which lost 4 bases and 7 bases, there was a span of 11 bases. The CDR3 here is CAWMKGVNSPLHF. CDR3 DNA: TGTGCCTGGATGAAGGGAGTCAATTCACCCCTCCACTTT.

The rearrangement joins TRBV6-6 to TRBJ2-5; D unresolved. The ends were cut back, 2 bases at V and 3 bases at J, with 13 bases in the middle. The germline CDR1 and CDR2 sequences are MNHNY and SVGAGI (reference sequence). CDR3 length: 15 residues. CDR3 residues: CASSYGEPAKETQYF. In DNA, the CDR3 is TGTGCCAGCAGTTACGGTGAGCCCGCCAAAGAGACCCAGTACTTC.

This clonotype came up once. The genes are TRBV29-1 and TRBJ2-5, with D uncertain. The CDR3 spans 13 residues. V was cut by 0 bases and J by 5 bases, with 10 bases left in between. Germline V lookup: CDR1 SQVTM, CDR2 ANQGSEA. The CDR3 DNA sequence: TGCAGCGTTGAAGATCGACCTGGGGAGACCCAGTACTTC. Protein sequence: CSVEDRPGETQYF.

This rearrangement joins TRBV9 to TRBJ2-1, with D possibly called TRBD1 or TRBD2 (5 bases each). The CDR3 is 13 amino acids. Germline CDR1 reads SGDLS; CDR2 reads YYNGEE. Deletions cut 3 bases from V and 12 bases from J, with 16 bases between. CDR3 sequence (DNA): TGTGCCAGCAGCGAAACAGGCACAGGAGGGCAGTTCTTC. It is translated as CASSETGTGGQFF. Using reference TRBV9 and TRBJ2-1 for the parts outside the CDR3, the full variable domain is DSGVTQTPKHLITATGQRVTLRCSPRSGDLSVYWYQQSLDQGLQFLIQYYNGEERAKGNILERFSAQQFPDLHSELNLSSLELGDSALYFCASSETGTGGQFFGPGTRLTVL.

The chain carries TRBV11-2 and TRBJ2-1; TRBD2 matches 11 bases. This CDR3 has 16 residues. J gave up 6 bases and V 4 bases, and 8 bases lay outside the gene matches. Germline CDR1 is SGHAT and CDR2 is FQNNGV. The CDR3 sequence is CASSYLSGGVGNEQFF. The CDR3, as DNA: TGTGCCAGCAGCTATCTTAGCGGGGGGGTAGGCAATGAGCAGTTCTTC.

The count of this clonotype is one. This chain links TRBV6-5 with TRBJ2-5, with D perhaps matching TRBD1 or TRBD2 (5 bases each). The assigned J gene may be wrong: the sequence end matches TRBJ2-7 better. The germline V gene encodes CDR1 MNHEY and CDR2 SVGAGI. This CDR3 is 14 amino acids long. CDR3 region: CASSYTGPLGEQYF. In DNA form, the CDR3 reads TGTGCCAGCAGTTACACGGGACCCCTCGGCGAGCAGTACTTC.

The V and J genes are TRBV4-1 and TRBJ2-3, with 9 bases that match TRBD1. There are 17 residues in the CDR3. Trimming took 1 base from V and 4 from J; bases not matched to a gene: 9. Germline V gene data show CDR1 as MGHRA and CDR2 as YSYEKL. CDR3 nucleotides: TGCGCCAGCAGCCAAGTCGGTCCGGGACAGGGTCCAGATACGCAGTATTTT. This codes for CASSQVGPGQGPDTQYF.